This T cell receptor beta chain is from a study of spatial heterogeneity in lung cancer. The overall study: Sequencing covered available follow-up PBMC samples collected a median of roughly two years after resection.

This clonotype came up many times. Its antigen is still unknown. Time point described: blood at routine non-recurrence follow-up after resection. The study sequenced unsorted whole RNA from tumor, nontumor lung or frozen PBMC. The library protocol tagged each TCR cDNA with a unique molecular identifier. TCRdb redid the calling of the 5' RACE reads with MiXCR, one entry per CDR3 protein. The sample shows tens of thousands of distinct CDR3 sequences, more than 4.5% of them seen only once. Findings and caveats of the study: Whereas they appeared in blood less at follow-up, ubiquitous expanded tumor TCRs appeared there more at resection.

Germline assignment: CDR1 DFQATT and CDR2 SNEGSKA (reference sequence). This CDR3 has 15 amino acids. V gave up 1 base and J gave up 6 bases, with 19 bases separating them. This receptor was taken from a female donor with early-stage non-small cell lung cancer. Sample: PBMCs, taken at follow-up. The gene calls are TRBV20-1 and TRBJ2-7, with D possibly TRBD2 on 6 matching bases. The CDR3 region is CSARATRGMASEQYF. CDR3 nucleotides: TGCAGTGCTAGAGCAACCCGCGGGATGGCATCCGAGCAGTACTTC.